Listed below are T cell receptor beta chains from one sample, sequenced in a study of graft-versus-host responses after intestinal transplantation. The antigens of these receptors remain unknown. Clones were sequenced by immunoSEQ multiplex PCR, and TCRdb holds only the in-frame ones, with some missing. The sample shows some 120,000 clones, just over 90% of them seen only once. This sample comprised unstimulated CD4+ T cells sorted from spleen or lymph node cells, obtained before intestinal transplant. These TCRs come from a human donor who received an intestinal transplant. Both conserved end residues are part of each CDR3. The D gene is left open where the match is weak.

V gene: TRBV28; D gene: TRBD2; J gene: TRBJ2-5; CDR3 protein: CASSLSGLGAQETQYF; CDR3 DNA: TGTGCCAGCAGTTTATCGGGACTAGGGGCCCAAGAGACCCAGTACTTC
V gene: TRBV6-6; D gene: .; J gene: TRBJ2-5; CDR3 protein: CASSKSRYQETQYF; CDR3 DNA: TGTGCCAGCAGCAAGAGTCGGTACCAAGAGACCCAGTACTTC
V gene: TRBV29-1; D gene: .; J gene: TRBJ2-3; CDR3 protein: CSTWRPGGFSTDTQYF; CDR3 DNA: TGCAGCACCTGGCGGCCCGGAGGCTTTAGCACAGATACGCAGTATTTT
V gene: TRBV11-2; D gene: .; J gene: TRBJ2-7; CDR3 protein: CASSLRPKNYEQYF; CDR3 DNA: TGTGCCAGCAGCTTAAGACCAAAGAACTACGAGCAGTACTTC
V gene: TRBV5-1; D gene: TRBD1; J gene: TRBJ1-1; CDR3 protein: CASSPKQGLYTEAFF; CDR3 DNA: TGCGCCAGCAGCCCTAAACAGGGGTTATACACTGAAGCTTTCTTT
V gene: TRBV18; D gene: .; J gene: TRBJ2-7; CDR3 protein: CASSPRRGSPLDSTYEQYF; CDR3 DNA: TGTGCCAGCTCACCACGCCGAGGATCACCCTTGGATAGTACCTACGAGCAGTACTTC
V gene: TRBV10-3; D gene: TRBD1; J gene: TRBJ2-1; CDR3 protein: CAIRKGADNEQFF; CDR3 DNA: TGTGCCATCAGAAAGGGGGCTGACAATGAGCAGTTCTTC
V gene: TRBV5-5; D gene: TRBD1; J gene: TRBJ1-4; CDR3 protein: CASSLPTGKELFF; CDR3 DNA: TGTGCCAGCAGCTTGCCGACAGGGAAGGAACTGTTTTTT
V gene: TRBV28; D gene: TRBD2; J gene: TRBJ2-5; CDR3 protein: CASSLGTSGRVETQYF; CDR3 DNA: TGTGCCAGCAGTTTAGGGACTAGCGGGAGGGTGGAGACCCAGTACTTC
V gene: TRBV5-1; D gene: TRBD2; J gene: TRBJ2-7; CDR3 protein: CASSLASGSVYEQYF; CDR3 DNA: TGCGCCAGCAGCTTGGCGAGCGGGAGTGTCTACGAGCAGTACTTC